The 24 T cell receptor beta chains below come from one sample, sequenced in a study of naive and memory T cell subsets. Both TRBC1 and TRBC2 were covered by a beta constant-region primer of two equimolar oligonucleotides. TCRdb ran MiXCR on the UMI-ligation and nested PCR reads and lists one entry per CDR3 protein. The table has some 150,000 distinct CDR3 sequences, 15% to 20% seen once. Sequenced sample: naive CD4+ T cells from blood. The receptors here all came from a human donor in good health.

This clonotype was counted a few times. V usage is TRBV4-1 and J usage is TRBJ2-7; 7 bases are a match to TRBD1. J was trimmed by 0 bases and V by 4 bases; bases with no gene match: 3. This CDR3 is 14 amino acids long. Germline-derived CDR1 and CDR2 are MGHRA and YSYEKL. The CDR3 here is CASSRGQNSYEQYF. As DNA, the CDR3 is TGCGCCAGCAGCCGGGGACAGAACTCCTACGAGCAGTACTTC.

For the CDR3, the DNA is TGTGCCAGCAGTTTATCATATAATTTGGGGGCCTATGGCTACACCTTC. Protein: CASSLSYNLGAYGYTF. The J gene is TRBJ1-2, the V gene TRBV27, with D possibly being TRBD1 (6 bases). This CDR3 contains 16 residues. Germline-derived CDR1 and CDR2 are MNHEY and SMNVEV (reference sequence). Between the trimmed V and J ends, which lost 0 bases and 4 bases, there was a span of 15 bases.

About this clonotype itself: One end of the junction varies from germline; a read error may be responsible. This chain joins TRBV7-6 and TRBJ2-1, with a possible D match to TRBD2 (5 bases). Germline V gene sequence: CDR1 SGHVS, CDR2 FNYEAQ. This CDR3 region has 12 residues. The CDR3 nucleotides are TGTGCCAGCAGCTTGGATACAGAGGAGGAGGTCTTC. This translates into CASSLDTEEEVF.

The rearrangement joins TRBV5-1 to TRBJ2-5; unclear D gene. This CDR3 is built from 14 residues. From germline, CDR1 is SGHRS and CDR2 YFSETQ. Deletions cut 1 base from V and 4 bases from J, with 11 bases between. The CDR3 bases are TGCGCCAGCAGCTTGATAGTCATGGGAGAGACCCAGTACTTC. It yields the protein CASSLIVMGETQYF.

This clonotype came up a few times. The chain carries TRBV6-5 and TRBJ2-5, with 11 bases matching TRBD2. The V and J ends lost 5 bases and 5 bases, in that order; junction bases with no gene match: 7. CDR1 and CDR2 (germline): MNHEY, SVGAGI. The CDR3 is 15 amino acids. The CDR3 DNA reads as TGTGCCAGCAGTACTAGCGGGAGAAGAGCTGAGACCCAGTACTTC. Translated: CASSTSGRRAETQYF.

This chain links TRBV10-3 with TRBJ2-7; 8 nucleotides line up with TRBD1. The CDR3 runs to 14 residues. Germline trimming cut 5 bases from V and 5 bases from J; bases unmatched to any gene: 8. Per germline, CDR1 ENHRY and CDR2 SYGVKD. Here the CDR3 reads CAISRGTGVDEQYF. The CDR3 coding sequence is TGTGCCATCAGTAGGGGGACAGGTGTCGACGAGCAGTACTTC.

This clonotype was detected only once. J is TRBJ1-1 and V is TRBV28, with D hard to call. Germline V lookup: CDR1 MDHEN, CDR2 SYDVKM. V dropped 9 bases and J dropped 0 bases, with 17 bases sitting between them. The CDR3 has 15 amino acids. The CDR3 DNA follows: TGTGCCAGTTTAACAGCGGCAGCTATGAACACTGAAGCTTTCTTT. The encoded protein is CASLTAAAMNTEAFF.

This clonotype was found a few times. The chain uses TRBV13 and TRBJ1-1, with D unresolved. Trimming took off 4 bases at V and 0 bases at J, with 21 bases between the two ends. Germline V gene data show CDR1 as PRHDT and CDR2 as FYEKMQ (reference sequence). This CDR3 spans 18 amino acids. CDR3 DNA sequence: TGTGCCAGCAGCTCACTGGTTGACGGCAAACCCCTGAACACTGAAGCTTTCTTT. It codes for CASSSLVDGKPLNTEAFF.

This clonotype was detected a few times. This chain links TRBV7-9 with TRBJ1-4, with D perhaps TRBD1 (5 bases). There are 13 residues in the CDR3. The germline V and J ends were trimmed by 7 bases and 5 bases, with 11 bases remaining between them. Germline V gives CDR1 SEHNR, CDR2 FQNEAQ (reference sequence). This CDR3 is CASTDSANEKLFF. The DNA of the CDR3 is TGTGCCAGCACCGACAGTGCAAATGAAAAACTGTTTTTT.

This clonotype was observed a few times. This CDR3 is CSVVGGRDTDTQYF. The CDR3 DNA sequence: TGCAGCGTTGTTGGGGGGAGAGACACAGATACGCAGTATTTT. The chain carries TRBV29-1 and TRBJ2-3; TRBD2 is a possible D gene (6 bases). Trimming left V 4 bases short and J 2 bases short, with 13 bases between. The CDR3 extends over 14 amino acids. Germline CDR1 and CDR2: SQVTM and ANQGSEA.

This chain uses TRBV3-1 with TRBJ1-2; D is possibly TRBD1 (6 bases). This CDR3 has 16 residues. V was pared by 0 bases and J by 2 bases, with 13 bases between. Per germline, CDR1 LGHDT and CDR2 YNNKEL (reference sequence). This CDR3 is CASSQDERGTNYGYTF. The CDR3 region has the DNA TGTGCCAGCAGCCAAGATGAGCGTGGGACAAACTATGGCTACACCTTC.

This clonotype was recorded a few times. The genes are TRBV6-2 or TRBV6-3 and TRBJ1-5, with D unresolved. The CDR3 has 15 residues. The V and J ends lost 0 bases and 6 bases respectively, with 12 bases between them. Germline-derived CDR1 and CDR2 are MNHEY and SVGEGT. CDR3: CASSYSMRGSQPQHF. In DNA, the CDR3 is TGTGCCAGCAGTTACTCGATGCGGGGAAGTCAGCCCCAGCATTTT.

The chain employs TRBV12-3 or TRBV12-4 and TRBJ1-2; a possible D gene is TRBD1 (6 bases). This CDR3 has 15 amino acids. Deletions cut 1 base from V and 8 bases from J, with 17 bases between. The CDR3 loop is CASSLDSSRGEGYTF. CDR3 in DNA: TGTGCCAGCAGTTTAGATTCCTCCAGGGGAGAAGGCTACACCTTC.

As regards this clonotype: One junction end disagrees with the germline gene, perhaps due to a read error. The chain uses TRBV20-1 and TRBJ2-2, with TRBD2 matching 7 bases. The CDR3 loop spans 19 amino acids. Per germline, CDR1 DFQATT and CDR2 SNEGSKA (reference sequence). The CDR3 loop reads CSARNPSPPSGANTGELVF. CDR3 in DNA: TGCAGTGCTAGAAATCCGTCCCCCCCTAGCGGCGCGAACACCGGGGAGCTGGTTTTT.

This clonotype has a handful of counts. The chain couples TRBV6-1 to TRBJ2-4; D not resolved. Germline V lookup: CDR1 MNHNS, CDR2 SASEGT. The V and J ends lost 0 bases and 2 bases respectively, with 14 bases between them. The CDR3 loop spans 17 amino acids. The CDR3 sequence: CASSEAANPSSKNIQYF. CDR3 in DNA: TGTGCCAGCAGTGAAGCCGCCAACCCTTCTTCCAAAAACATTCAGTACTTC.

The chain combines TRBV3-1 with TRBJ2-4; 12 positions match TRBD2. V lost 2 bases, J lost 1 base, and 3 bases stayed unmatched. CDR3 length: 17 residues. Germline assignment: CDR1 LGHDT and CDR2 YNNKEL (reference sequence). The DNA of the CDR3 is TGTGCCAGCAGCCAACAAACTAGCGGGAGGGCCAAAAACATTCAGTACTTC. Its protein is CASSQQTSGRAKNIQYF.

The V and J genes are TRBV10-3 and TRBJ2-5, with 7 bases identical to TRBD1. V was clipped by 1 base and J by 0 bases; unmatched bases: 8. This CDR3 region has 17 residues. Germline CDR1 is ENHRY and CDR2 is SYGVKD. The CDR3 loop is CAISEFIGTVYQETQYF. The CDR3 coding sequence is TGTGCCATCAGTGAGTTCATCGGGACAGTGTACCAAGAGACCCAGTACTTC.

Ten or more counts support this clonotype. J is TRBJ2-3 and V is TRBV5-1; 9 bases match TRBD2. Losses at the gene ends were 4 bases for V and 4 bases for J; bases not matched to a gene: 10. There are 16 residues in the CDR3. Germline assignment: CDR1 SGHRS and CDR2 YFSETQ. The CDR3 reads CASSAPGLAGPDTQYF. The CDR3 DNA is TGCGCCAGCAGCGCCCCGGGACTAGCAGGTCCAGATACGCAGTATTTT.

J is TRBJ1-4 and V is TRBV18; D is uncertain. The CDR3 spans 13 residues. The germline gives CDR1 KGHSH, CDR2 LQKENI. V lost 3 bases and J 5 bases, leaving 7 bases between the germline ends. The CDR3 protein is CASSPGMNEKLFF. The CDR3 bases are TGTGCCAGCTCACCCGGGATGAATGAAAAACTGTTTTTT.

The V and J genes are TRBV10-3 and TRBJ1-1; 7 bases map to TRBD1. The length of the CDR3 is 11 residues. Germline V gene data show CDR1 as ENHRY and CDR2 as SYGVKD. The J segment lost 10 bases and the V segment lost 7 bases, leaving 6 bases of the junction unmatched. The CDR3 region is CAITVQGRAFF. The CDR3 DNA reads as TGTGCCATCACCGTACAGGGGCGAGCTTTCTTT.

CDR3: CSVAGQSKNIQYF. As DNA, the CDR3 is TGCAGCGTTGCGGGACAGAGTAAAAACATTCAGTACTTC. The chain links TRBV29-1 to TRBJ2-4; 7 nucleotides match TRBD1. The germline gives CDR1 SQVTM, CDR2 ANQGSEA. J gave up 4 bases and V 4 bases, and 4 bases lay outside the gene matches. There are 13 residues in the CDR3.

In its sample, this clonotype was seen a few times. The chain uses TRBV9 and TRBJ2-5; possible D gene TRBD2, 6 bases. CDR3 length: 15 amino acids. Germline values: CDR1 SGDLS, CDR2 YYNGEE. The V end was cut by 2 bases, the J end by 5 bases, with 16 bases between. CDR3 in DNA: TGTGCCAGCAGCGTCGGGACTTCCGAGGCGGAGACCCAGTACTTC. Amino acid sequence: CASSVGTSEAETQYF. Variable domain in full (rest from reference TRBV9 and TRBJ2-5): DSGVTQTPKHLITATGQRVTLRCSPRSGDLSVYWYQQSLDQGLQFLIQYYNGEERAKGNILERFSAQQFPDLHSELNLSSLELGDSALYFCASSVGTSEAETQYFGPGTRLLVL.

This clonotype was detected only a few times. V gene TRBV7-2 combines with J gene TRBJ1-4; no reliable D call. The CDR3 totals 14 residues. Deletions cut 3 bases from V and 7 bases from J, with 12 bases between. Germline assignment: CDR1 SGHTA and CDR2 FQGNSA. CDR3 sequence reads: CASSFDGRGEKLFF. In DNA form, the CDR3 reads TGTGCCAGCAGCTTTGATGGCCGTGGTGAAAAACTGTTTTTT.

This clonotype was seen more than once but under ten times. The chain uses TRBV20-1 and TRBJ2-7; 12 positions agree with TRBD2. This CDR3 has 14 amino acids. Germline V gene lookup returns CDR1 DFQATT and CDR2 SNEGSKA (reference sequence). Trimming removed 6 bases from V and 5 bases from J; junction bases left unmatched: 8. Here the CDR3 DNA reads TGCAGTGCCACCGGACTAGCGGGGAATCACGAGCAGTACTTC. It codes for CSATGLAGNHEQYF.